These 8 T cell receptor beta chains came from one sample sequenced in a study of blood T cell repertoires in COVID-19. The data were produced by immunoSEQ multiplex PCR, yet TCRdb's version contains in-frame clones alone and is incomplete. The table records 69,000 or so clones, roughly 89% of them present only once. What was sequenced was peripheral blood. The receptors derive from a man in his fifties or sixties with acute or convalescent COVID-19.

The V gene is TRBV7-9, the J gene TRBJ2-2, with D possibly TRBD1 on 6 matching bases. Deletions cut 1 base from V and 2 bases from J, with 14 bases between. The CDR3 runs to 17 residues. Per the germline V gene, CDR1 is SEHNR and CDR2 is FQNEAQ (reference sequence). This CDR3 is CASSLGAGGFNTGELFF. The CDR3 DNA reads as TGTGCCAGCAGCTTAGGGGCTGGGGGCTTCAACACCGGGGAGCTGTTTTTT.

J is TRBJ2-5 and V is TRBV6-5; D is ambiguous. The CDR3 runs 12 residues. Trimming took off 5 bases at V and 7 bases at J, with 11 bases between the two ends. CDR1 MNHEY and CDR2 SVGAGI come from the germline V gene. CDR3 loop: CASSTPSGTQYF. For the CDR3, the DNA is TGTGCCAGCAGTACCCCCTCCGGGACCCAGTACTTC.

This clone was counted a few times. The chain is built from TRBV5-6 and TRBJ1-1, with 8 bases that match TRBD1. With 3 bases clipped from V and 1 base from J, the junction kept 8 bases outside the gene matches. Germline CDR1 SGHDT, CDR2 YYEEEE. The CDR3 covers 16 residues. The DNA of the CDR3 is TGTGCCAGCAGCTCGGCGATGGACAGGGCGAACACTGAAGCTTTCTTT. This encodes CASSSAMDRANTEAFF.

The chain uses TRBV4-3 and TRBJ2-3; 7 nucleotides match TRBD2. In germline, CDR1 is LGHNA, CDR2 YSLEER. J lost 6 bases, V lost 0 bases, and 15 bases had no gene match. This CDR3 is built from 18 residues. This CDR3 reads CASSQDRLLGEGPDTQYF. Written as DNA, the CDR3 is TGCGCCAGCAGCCAAGACCGGCTATTAGGGGAGGGCCCTGATACGCAGTATTTT.

This clone has just a few counts. The chain combines TRBV7-9 with TRBJ1-1, with D unclear. Trimming removed 0 bases from V and 1 base from J, with 3 bases in between. Germline V CDR1 and CDR2: SEHNR, FQNEAQ (reference sequence). This CDR3 is 13 amino acids long. CDR3 sequence reads: CASSLAGNTEAFF. CDR3 DNA sequence: TGTGCCAGCAGCTTAGCCGGGAACACTGAAGCTTTCTTT.

This clone has just one count. The chain is built from TRBV5-1 and TRBJ2-7; 7 bases agree with TRBD1. The CDR3 has 15 amino acids. Germline CDR1 SGHRS, CDR2 YFSETQ. V gave up 3 bases and J gave up 4 bases; unmatched junction bases: 10. CDR3 region: CASSSLDREGYEQYF. As DNA, the CDR3 is TGCGCCAGCAGCTCCTTAGACAGGGAAGGTTACGAGCAGTACTTC. The whole variable domain, filled in from reference TRBV5-1 and TRBJ2-7, reads KAGVTQTPRYLIKTRGQQVTLSCSPISGHRSVSWYQQTPGQGLQFLFEYFSETQRNKGNFPGRFSGRQFSNSRSEMNVSTLELGDSALYLCASSSLDREGYEQYFGPGTRLTVT.

This chain links TRBV10-3 with TRBJ2-7, with D possibly being TRBD1 (6 bases). Per germline, CDR1 ENHRY and CDR2 SYGVKD. The CDR3 spans 14 residues. The V and J ends lost 4 bases and 2 bases respectively, with 12 bases between them. The CDR3 DNA sequence: TGTGCCATCAGTGGGGGGCTGGGCACCTACGAGCAGTACTTC. Its protein product is CAISGGLGTYEQYF.

This clone was counted once. The rearrangement links TRBV5-4 to TRBJ2-2; D ambiguous. In germline, CDR1 is SGHNT, CDR2 YYREEE (reference sequence). There are 14 residues in the CDR3. The ends were cut back, 0 bases at V and 6 bases at J, with 9 bases in the middle. For the CDR3, the DNA is TGTGCCAGCAGCTTGGCGGTTCGATCCGGGGAGCTGTTTTTT. Translating it yields CASSLAVRSGELFF. The full variable domain, rest sourced from reference TRBV5-4 and TRBJ2-2, is ETGVTQSPTHLIKTRGQQVTLRCSSQSGHNTVSWYQQALGQGPQFIFQYYREEENGRGNFPPRFSGLQFPNYSSELNVNALELDDSALYLCASSLAVRSGELFFGEGSRLTVL.